The 31 T cell receptor beta chains in this list originate from one sample, sequenced in a study of vaccination effects on CD4 cells after COVID-19. Profiling relied on immunoSEQ multiplex PCR, and the TCRdb table lists in-frame clones only, not all of them. The table shows some 47,000 clones, with roughly 72% occurring only once. Cultured cells yielded isolated CD4+ T cells after 10 to 11 days. BNT162b2 vaccine or mRNA-1273 vaccine was given to participants in two doses. No antigen has been assigned to these receptors. Sequences were derived from CD4+ T cells from PBMCs cultured without peptide, sampled after COVID-19 vaccination. The source is a human donor who received a COVID-19 vaccine.

The genes are TRBV5-1 and TRBJ2-7; the match to TRBD2 covers 8 bases. Losses at the gene ends were 5 bases for V and 5 bases for J; bases not matched to a gene: 9. This CDR3 region has 14 residues. CDR1 is SGHRS, CDR2 YFSETQ, per germline. In nucleotides, the CDR3 is TGCGCCAGCAGAGACGGACTAGCAGACAACGAGCAGTACTTC. It specifies CASRDGLADNEQYF. Full variable domain (outside the CDR3, taken from reference TRBV5-1 and TRBJ2-7): KAGVTQTPRYLIKTRGQQVTLSCSPISGHRSVSWYQQTPGQGLQFLFEYFSETQRNKGNFPGRFSGRQFSNSRSEMNVSTLELGDSALYLCASRDGLADNEQYFGPGTRLTVT.

V is TRBV3-1 (or the pseudogene TRBV3-2) and J is TRBJ1-1; D might be TRBD1 (6 bases). Trimming pared 4 bases from V and 1 base from J, leaving 13 bases between. The CDR3 is made up of 15 amino acids. CDR1 and CDR2 from the germline V gene are LGHDT and YNNKEL (reference sequence). The CDR3 spells CASSPTGLGNTEAFF. CDR3 nucleotides: TGTGCCAGCAGCCCCACAGGGTTGGGGAACACTGAAGCTTTCTTT.

This chain uses TRBV9 with TRBJ2-5; tentatively, D is TRBD2 (5 bases). Germline CDR1 and CDR2: SGDLS and YYNGEE. The V end lost 3 bases, the J end lost 0 bases, and 9 bases lay between the germline ends. The CDR3 is made up of 14 amino acids. The CDR3 loop reads CASSASGYQETQYF. The CDR3, as DNA: TGTGCCAGCAGCGCCTCGGGGTACCAAGAGACCCAGTACTTC.

The chain joins TRBV28 to TRBJ1-3; 8 nucleotides match TRBD1. Germline CDR1 is MDHEN and CDR2 is SYDVKM. The CDR3 covers 14 residues. V trimming: 6 bases; J trimming: 5 bases; junction bases outside the gene matches: 6. The CDR3 sequence: CASRVQGARNTIYF. The CDR3 nucleotides read TGTGCCAGCAGGGTCCAGGGGGCTCGAAACACCATATATTTT.

The rearrangement links TRBV7-7 to TRBJ2-5; unclear D gene. The V end lost 1 base, the J end lost 0 bases, and 9 bases lay between the germline ends. CDR1 and CDR2 (germline): SSHAT, FNYEAQ (reference sequence). The CDR3 extends over 15 amino acids. This CDR3 is CASSLGGTYQETQYF. The DNA of the CDR3 is TGTGCCAGCAGCTTAGGCGGCACGTACCAAGAGACCCAGTACTTC.

The chain uses TRBV15 and TRBJ1-2; D not resolved. V was trimmed by 6 bases and J by 4 bases, leaving 15 bases between them. CDR1 is LNHNV, CDR2 YYDKDF, per germline (reference sequence). This CDR3 spans 14 amino acids. CDR3 nucleotide sequence: TGTGCCACCAGTCGGCGAGGACCAACCTATGGCTACACCTTC. Translation gives CATSRRGPTYGYTF. The full variable domain, rest sourced from reference TRBV15 and TRBJ1-2, is DAMVIQNPRYQVTQFGKPVTLSCSQTLNHNVMYWYQQKSSQAPKLLFHYYDKDFNNEADTPDNFQSRRPNTSFCFLDIRSPGLGDTAMYLCATSRRGPTYGYTFGSGTRLTVV.

The chain has TRBV6-6 and TRBJ1-2; TRBD1 matches 7 bases. Germline V gene lookup returns CDR1 MNHNY and CDR2 SVGAGI (reference sequence). The CDR3 spans 14 residues. V trimming: 0 bases; J trimming: 6 bases; junction bases outside the gene matches: 4. The CDR3 DNA is TGTGCCAGCAGTTACTCTGGACAGGAAAATGGCTACACCTTC. Amino acids: CASSYSGQENGYTF.

The sample holds a few counts of this clone. The rearrangement uses TRBV3-1 (or the pseudogene TRBV3-2) and TRBJ2-2; D possibly corresponds to TRBD2 (6 bases). The V gene's germline CDR1 is LGHDT and CDR2 YNNKEL (reference sequence). V was trimmed by 5 bases and J by 2 bases, leaving 12 bases between them. CDR3 length: 15 amino acids. CDR3 DNA sequence: TGTGCCAGCAGCAACCGGGACTTAAACACCGGGGAGCTGTTTTTT. Encoded protein: CASSNRDLNTGELFF.

The chain carries TRBV5-4 and TRBJ1-2; tentatively, D is TRBD1 (5 bases). Germline loops: CDR1 SGHNT, CDR2 YYREEE (reference sequence). This CDR3 comprises 15 residues. Trimming cost V 2 bases and J 3 bases, with 14 bases left between them. CDR3 bases: TGTGCCAGCAGCTTAATTCAGGGTTTCGACTATGGCTACACCTTC. The encoded protein is CASSLIQGFDYGYTF.

The sample holds one count of this clone. V usage is TRBV5-1 and J usage is TRBJ2-5, with 9 bases lining up with TRBD2. CDR3 length: 17 residues. Germline V gene sequence: CDR1 SGHRS, CDR2 YFSETQ. The ends lost 2 bases at V and 4 bases at J; junction bases unmatched: 12. The CDR3 loop is CASSLGVAGVSGETQYF. CDR3 nucleotide sequence: TGCGCCAGCAGCTTAGGAGTAGCGGGGGTTTCAGGAGAGACCCAGTACTTC.

The chain recombines TRBV3-1 (or the pseudogene TRBV3-2) with TRBJ2-3; tentatively, D is TRBD1 (6 bases). The V gene lost 5 bases and the J gene lost 5 bases, with 17 bases spanning the gap. Germline CDR1 is LGHDT and CDR2 is YNNKEL (reference sequence). The CDR3 is 15 amino acids. The CDR3 loop reads CASSSGQGLIDTQYF. The CDR3, as DNA: TGTGCCAGCAGCTCGGGACAAGGGCTAATAGATACGCAGTATTTT.

The chain carries TRBV5-1 and TRBJ2-2; D perhaps matches TRBD1 (5 bases). There are 15 residues in the CDR3. Germline CDR1 and CDR2: SGHRS and YFSETQ. V gave up 2 bases and J gave up 1 base, with 9 bases separating them. DNA for the CDR3: TGCGCCAGCAGCTTCCGCCAGGGGAACACCGGGGAGCTGTTTTTT. It codes for CASSFRQGNTGELFF.

This chain connects TRBV4-1 to TRBJ2-5; the match to TRBD2 covers 11 bases. Germline lookup yields CDR1 MGHRA and CDR2 YSYEKL. The CDR3 runs to 15 residues. Trimming at V came to 4 bases and at J to 9 bases, leaving 10 bases not matched to a gene. The CDR3 DNA is TGCGCCAGCAGCCCAATAGCGGGGGGGCTTCCGTCCCAGTACTTC. It is translated as CASSPIAGGLPSQYF.

This clone has just a few counts. The rearrangement links TRBV4-1 to TRBJ1-1, with D unclear. V dropped 3 bases and J dropped 5 bases, with 13 bases sitting between them. Looked up from germline, CDR1 is MGHRA and CDR2 is YSYEKL. The CDR3 has 14 residues. The CDR3 coding sequence is TGCGCCAGCAGCCAGTCACCTAGAGAAACTGAAGCTTTCTTT. Translating it yields CASSQSPRETEAFF.

The chain recombines TRBV12-5 with TRBJ1-6; no clear D. Germline loops: CDR1 LGHNT, CDR2 FRNRAP. Between the trimmed V and J ends, which lost 6 bases and 7 bases, there was a span of 16 bases. This CDR3 has 15 residues. CDR3 residues: CASGHTGVENSPLHF. CDR3 sequence (DNA): TGTGCTAGTGGGCACACGGGAGTGGAGAATTCACCCCTCCACTTT.

The V and J genes are TRBV3-1 (or the pseudogene TRBV3-2) and TRBJ1-3; D is undetermined. Germline-derived CDR1 and CDR2 are LGHDT and YNNKEL (reference sequence). This CDR3 comprises 17 residues. Trimming shortened V by 4 bases and J by 0 bases, and 16 bases separated the two germline ends. The CDR3 coding sequence is TGTGCCAGCAGCCCCTACATAATTGGGAACTCTGGAAACACCATATATTTT. Protein product: CASSPYIIGNSGNTIYF.

This clone came up once. The J gene is TRBJ1-2, the V gene TRBV6-6; 9 positions agree with TRBD1. CDR3 length: 19 amino acids. V shed 5 bases and J 8 bases; nucleotides not matched to a gene: 24. Germline CDR1 MNHNY, CDR2 SVGAGI (reference sequence). Here the CDR3 DNA reads TGTGCCAGCAGTCTCATGGCGGCGTATGTCCAACAGGGGGCGGTGGGCTACACCTTC. Protein sequence: CASSLMAAYVQQGAVGYTF.

The sample holds a few counts of this clone. This chain links TRBV3-1 (or the pseudogene TRBV3-2) with TRBJ2-7, with a possible D match to TRBD2 (6 bases). The CDR3 is made up of 11 amino acids. In germline, CDR1 is LGHDT, CDR2 YNNKEL (reference sequence). Trimming cost V 8 bases and J 5 bases, with 10 bases left between them. In DNA, the CDR3 is TGTGCCAGCCAGGACTACAACGAGCAGTACTTC. This gives the protein CASQDYNEQYF.

The rearrangement joins TRBV9 to TRBJ2-1, with TRBD2 matching over 8 bases. V lost 0 bases to trimming and J lost 3 bases; unmatched junction nucleotides: 5. Germline V gene data show CDR1 as SGDLS and CDR2 as YYNGEE. The CDR3 totals 16 residues. The CDR3 loop is CASSVGGSGVYNEQFF. The CDR3, as DNA: TGTGCCAGCAGCGTAGGGGGTAGCGGGGTCTACAATGAGCAGTTCTTC.

The chain is built from TRBV10-2 and TRBJ1-4; D possibly corresponds to TRBD1 (5 bases). V lost 6 bases and J 5 bases, leaving 10 bases between the germline ends. Germline CDR1 is WSHSY and CDR2 is SAAADI. The CDR3 spans 13 residues. The DNA of the CDR3 is TGCGCCAGCAGGAGCGGGGGGAATGAAAAACTGTTTTTT. Its translation: CASRSGGNEKLFF.

The chain is built from TRBV30 and TRBJ2-2, with 7 nucleotides matching TRBD2. This CDR3 spans 15 amino acids. V lost 4 bases to trimming and J lost 6 bases; unmatched junction nucleotides: 11. Germline assignment: CDR1 GTSNPN and CDR2 SVGIG (reference sequence). CDR3 coding DNA: TGTGCCTGGAACCCCGGGGGAGGGGTTGCCGGGGAGCTGTTTTTT. Protein sequence: CAWNPGGGVAGELFF.

The chain has TRBV2 and TRBJ1-6; maybe TRBD1 (6 bases). Trimming cost V 5 bases and J 14 bases, with 19 bases left between them. The CDR3 runs to 14 residues. Germline CDR1 SNHLY, CDR2 FYNNEI. The CDR3 is CASSPGGGSFTLHF. The CDR3, as DNA: TGTGCCAGCAGTCCTGGGGGGGGCAGCTTCACCCTCCACTTT.

This chain joins TRBV18 and TRBJ2-3, with D possibly TRBD1 on 6 matching bases. CDR3 length: 12 amino acids. V lost 4 bases to trimming and J lost 4 bases, with 6 bases between them. Germline V gene lookup returns CDR1 KGHSH and CDR2 LQKENI. The CDR3 region is CASSQGADTQYF. The CDR3 bases are TGTGCCAGCTCACAGGGGGCAGATACGCAGTATTTT.

This clone was detected once. This sequence joins TRBV18 and TRBJ1-3; D might be TRBD1 (5 bases). Germline V CDR1 and CDR2: KGHSH, LQKENI. CDR3 length: 16 residues. The V end was cut by 2 bases, the J end by 0 bases, with 11 bases between. The CDR3 reads CASSPLQDSSGNTIYF. CDR3 DNA sequence: TGTGCCAGCTCACCATTACAGGATAGCTCTGGAAACACCATATATTTT.

V usage is TRBV5-4 and J usage is TRBJ2-2; 8 bases align to TRBD2. Germline V gives CDR1 SGHNT, CDR2 YYREEE (reference sequence). The J segment lost 6 bases and the V segment lost 4 bases, leaving 8 bases of the junction unmatched. There are 15 residues in the CDR3. This CDR3 is CASSPRAGGPGELFF. CDR3 nucleotide sequence: TGTGCCAGCAGCCCGAGGGCGGGGGGCCCCGGGGAGCTGTTTTTT.

The J gene is TRBJ2-1, the V gene TRBV5-1, with TRBD2 identical over 8 bases. The CDR3 is made up of 14 amino acids. The germline gives CDR1 SGHRS, CDR2 YFSETQ. Losses at the gene ends were 7 bases for V and 7 bases for J; bases not matched to a gene: 10. This CDR3 is CASLPGTSYNEQFF. Here the CDR3 DNA reads TGCGCCAGCCTTCCCGGGACTAGTTATAATGAGCAGTTCTTC. Combining the CDR3 with reference TRBV5-1 and TRBJ2-1 gives the whole variable domain KAGVTQTPRYLIKTRGQQVTLSCSPISGHRSVSWYQQTPGQGLQFLFEYFSETQRNKGNFPGRFSGRQFSNSRSEMNVSTLELGDSALYLCASLPGTSYNEQFFGPGTRLTVL.

V is TRBV10-3 and J is TRBJ2-1, with D unresolved. Trimming shortened V by 3 bases and J by 10 bases, and 13 bases separated the two germline ends. CDR3 length: 13 amino acids. The V gene's germline CDR1 is ENHRY and CDR2 SYGVKD. The CDR3: CAISEGDSREQFF. CDR3 coding DNA: TGTGCCATCAGTGAAGGAGATTCGCGCGAGCAGTTCTTC.

This clone was seen more than once but under ten times. This sequence joins TRBV2 and TRBJ1-5; the D gene is possibly TRBD1 (6 bases). In germline, CDR1 is SNHLY, CDR2 FYNNEI. Trimming stripped 6 bases from V and 3 bases from J, with 15 bases between. This CDR3 region has 15 residues. This CDR3 is CASSKGQGYNQPQHF. Here the CDR3 DNA reads TGTGCCAGCAGCAAAGGCCAGGGGTACAATCAGCCCCAGCATTTT.

The chain couples TRBV19 to TRBJ2-5; 7 bases map to TRBD1. The V gene end was trimmed by 5 bases and the J gene end by 4 bases; junction bases not matched to a gene: 4. CDR3 length: 13 amino acids. Germline CDR1 and CDR2: LNHDA and SQIVND (reference sequence). CDR3 in amino acids: CASSYGTAETQYF. Here the CDR3 DNA reads TGTGCCAGTAGTTATGGGACAGCAGAGACCCAGTACTTC. The variable domain in full, with the rest retrieved from reference TRBV19 and TRBJ2-5, is DGGITQSPKYLFRKEGQNVTLSCEQNLNHDAMYWYRQDPGQGLRLIYYSQIVNDFQKGDIAEGYSVSREKKESFPLTVTSAQKNPTAFYLCASSYGTAETQYFGPGTRLLVL.

The V and J genes are TRBV10-3 and TRBJ2-7; D unclear. The CDR3 runs to 15 residues. Germline CDR1 reads ENHRY; CDR2 reads SYGVKD. V shed 6 bases and J shed 3 bases, with 18 bases lying between them. Here the CDR3 reads CAIRPAAAVFYEQYF. In DNA, the CDR3 is TGTGCCATCAGGCCGGCGGCAGCTGTTTTCTACGAGCAGTACTTC.

This chain joins TRBV27 and TRBJ2-5, with 7 bases matching TRBD2. Germline loops: CDR1 MNHEY, CDR2 SMNVEV (reference sequence). CDR3 length: 15 residues. V lost 8 bases, J lost 8 bases, and 17 bases stayed unmatched. Here the CDR3 DNA reads TGTGCCAGCGGGACGTCTAGCGGTAATAAGAGAACCCAGTACTTC. It specifies CASGTSSGNKRTQYF.